This record concerns one TCR beta chain sequence. The sample is drawn from a study of blood T cell repertoires in COVID-19. Study overall: Sites across the United States, Italy and Spain contributed samples from acute and convalescent COVID-19. T cells, B-cell-depleted T cells, or PBMCs supplied cDNA or gDNA.

The CDR3 length is 16 residues. Losses at the gene ends were 3 bases for V and 2 bases for J; bases not matched to a gene: 6. Per the original data handling: Nucleated cell counts were estimated from reference gene primer amplification. Sequenced by immunoSEQ multiplex PCR; TCRdb stores in-frame clones only, minus some. That table supplies the V and J calls and clone size; D and trimming were determined from the DNA. The sample lists under 110,000 clones, around 75% occurring once. The sample was peripheral blood. This TCR was sampled from a human donor with acute or convalescent COVID-19. The donor label of this sample is uncertain. This chain links TRBV6-7 with TRBJ2-7; 11 positions match TRBD1. TRBV6-7 is known as an ORF, though its function is uncertain. DNA of the CDR3: TGTGCCAGCAGTTATGACGGGACAGGGGGGGCCTACGAGCAGTACTTC. It codes for CASSYDGTGGAYEQYF.